These T cell receptor beta chains were read from a single sample in a study of identical twins. TCRdb reprocessed the 5' RACE reads with MiXCR, giving one entry per CDR3 protein. In the table there are about 890,000 distinct CDR3 sequences, 10% to 15% of which are singletons. The sample also formed part of further work on yellow fever vaccine responses in identical twins.

What was sequenced was PBMCs. The receptors were gathered from a woman aged 18-30 years in good health. Each CDR3 is given with its conserved first and last residue. D genes are given only for firm matches. The size field is filled for only some rows; it gives once, few, many or a size class.

TRBD2,few,TRBV5-5,18,TRBJ2-1,CASSSGLADPRSYNEQFF,TGTGCCAGCAGCTCCGGACTAGCGGATCCTCGCTCCTACAATGAGCAGTTCTTC
.,many,TRBV7-9,13,TRBJ2-2,CASSVGNTGELFF,TGTGCCAGCAGTGTGGGGAACACCGGGGAGCTGTTTTTT
.,few,TRBV7-9,16,TRBJ1-3,CASSLFLSGAGNTIYF,TGTGCCAGCAGCTTATTTTTAAGCGGTGCTGGAAACACCATATATTTT
.,few,TRBV7-9,14,TRBJ1-4,CASSSGTDNEKLFF,TGTGCCAGCAGTTCTGGGACGGATAATGAAAAACTGTTTTTT
.,few,TRBV11-3,14,TRBJ2-2,CASSSPASAGELFF,TGTGCCAGCAGCTCCCCAGCGAGCGCCGGGGAGCTGTTTTTT
.,few,TRBV25-1,11,TRBJ2-1,CASSETTEQFF,TGTGCCAGCAGTGAGACTACTGAGCAGTTCTTC
.,few,TRBV20-1,14,TRBJ2-2,CSARPRTATGELFF,TGCAGTGCTAGACCACGGACAGCCACCGGGGAGCTGTTTTTT
TRBD1,few,TRBV7-9,14,TRBJ1-4,CASSTGTADEKLFF,TGTGCCAGCAGCACGGGGACAGCCGATGAAAAACTGTTTTTT
.,few,TRBV7-3,15,TRBJ2-2,CASSSTGERTGELFF,TGTGCCAGCAGCTCGACGGGAGAGAGAACCGGGGAGCTGTTTTTT
TRBD1,.,TRBV20-1,13,TRBJ2-2,CSASGQGTGELFF,TGCAGTGCCTCCGGACAGGGCACCGGGGAGCTGTTTTTT
.,few,TRBV3-1,16,TRBJ1-1,CASSQWQGLKQNEAFF,TGTGCCAGCAGCCAATGGCAGGGGTTAAAACAGAACGAAGCTTTCTTT
TRBD1,.,TRBV28,15,TRBJ1-2,CASGELDRGLDGYTF,TGTGCCAGCGGAGAACTGGACAGGGGGCTCGATGGCTACACCTTC
.,.,TRBV20-1,14,TRBJ2-1,CSAIRGSSYNEQFF,TGCAGTGCGATCAGAGGGAGCTCCTACAATGAGCAGTTCTTC
TRBD2,few,TRBV20-1,16,TRBJ2-2,CSARDRAGANTGELFF,TGCAGTGCTAGAGATCGGGCGGGAGCGAACACCGGGGAGCTGTTTTTT
TRBD2,.,TRBV7-2,14,TRBJ2-5,CASSLLAGFETQYF,TGTGCCAGCAGCTTACTAGCGGGTTTTGAGACCCAGTACTTC
.,few,TRBV10-1,13,TRBJ2-5,CASSESWGETQYF,TGCGCCAGCAGTGAGTCGTGGGGAGAGACCCAGTACTTC
.,many,TRBV7-9,11,TRBJ2-1,CASSPGPEQFF,TGTGCCAGCAGCCCCGGGCCTGAGCAGTTCTTC
.,few,TRBV12-3/TRBV12-4,16,TRBJ2-1,CASIHTTGTTYNEQFF,TGTGCCAGCATCCATACGACAGGGACTACCTACAATGAGCAGTTCTTC
TRBD2,.,TRBV7-9,14,TRBJ2-5,CASSNSGGRETQYF,TGTGCCAGCAGCAATAGCGGGGGTAGAGAGACCCAGTACTTC
.,few,TRBV15,13,TRBJ2-1,CATSRDRQNEQFF,TGTGCCACCAGCAGAGATAGGCAGAATGAGCAGTTCTTC
.,few,TRBV4-1,13,TRBJ1-5,CASSQDIGQPQHF,TGCGCCAGCAGCCAAGATATAGGACAGCCCCAGCATTTT